This T cell receptor beta chain was identified during a study of blood T cell repertoires in COVID-19. Looking at the study overall: Sites across the United States, Italy and Spain contributed samples from acute and convalescent COVID-19. T cells, B-cell-depleted T cells, or PBMCs supplied cDNA or gDNA.

Remarks on this clone: This sample also contains other DNA sequences that code for the same CDR3.

Authors' data handling: Reference gene primer amplification gave estimated nucleated cell counts. Method: immunoSEQ multiplex PCR; TCRdb's copy keeps in-frame clones and lacks some. D and trimming were read from the DNA, whereas the V and J calls and clone size are those reported in that table. The sample consists of some 120,000 clones, around 74% of them appearing once. V was clipped by 0 bases and J by 8 bases, with 10 bases between them. The V gene's germline CDR1 is SEHNR and CDR2 FQNEAQ (reference sequence). The CDR3 is 13 residues long. The clonotype comes from a man in his sixties with acute or convalescent COVID-19. This chain connects TRBV7-9 to TRBJ1-2; the D gene is possibly TRBD1 (5 bases). The sequenced material came from peripheral blood. The CDR3 reads CASSLAGARGYTF. DNA for the CDR3: TGTGCCAGCAGCTTAGCAGGGGCTCGGGGCTACACCTTC.